This T cell receptor beta chain was sequenced for a study of control samples from healthy donors and cancer patients. The protocol was immunoSEQ multiplex PCR, while the TCRdb copy is restricted to in-frame clones and leaves out a portion. Among roughly 92,000 clones, around nine tenths were seen once, and the ten largest hold 7.6%. Germline V gene sequence: CDR1 SEHNR, CDR2 FQNEAQ (reference sequence). CDR3 length equals 15 residues. V lost 1 base and J 3 bases, leaving 10 bases between the germline ends. This clonotype originated in a woman aged 60 to 75 in good health. The genes are TRBV7-9 and TRBJ1-5; tentatively, D is TRBD1 (5 bases). The sequenced material came from blood. CDR3 residues: CASSLGGGSNQPQHF. DNA of the CDR3: TGTGCCAGCAGCTTAGGTGGGGGGTCCAATCAGCCCCAGCATTTT. Together with reference TRBV7-9 and TRBJ1-5, the CDR3 gives the full variable domain: DTGVSQNPRHKITKRGQNVTFRCDPISEHNRLYWYRQTLGQGPEFLTYFQNEAQLEKSRLLSDRFSAERPKGSFSTLEIQRTEQGDSAMYLCASSLGGGSNQPQHFGDGTRLSIL.